The 32 T cell receptor beta chains presented below share a single source sample, sequenced in a study of siplizumab effects on memory and regulatory T cells. Produced via immunoSEQ multiplex PCR; TCRdb's table is partial and in-frame only. The sample holds some 73,000 clones, 93% seen once. The sequencing sample was made of CD8+ T cells sorted from blood. These TCRs come from a human donor in good health.

J is TRBJ2-2 and V is TRBV12-5; no firm D call. V shed 1 base and J shed 6 bases, with 3 bases lying between them. This CDR3 contains 12 residues. Per the germline V gene, CDR1 is LGHNT and CDR2 is FRNRAP. As DNA, the CDR3 is TGTGCTAGTGGTTTGGGGGCCGGGGAGCTGTTTTTT. Protein sequence: CASGLGAGELFF.

This rearrangement joins TRBV25-1 to TRBJ1-3; maybe TRBD1 (6 bases). With 6 bases removed from V and 4 bases from J, the gap between germline ends came to 13 bases. Germline CDR1 and CDR2: MGHDK and SYGVNS. This CDR3 contains 14 residues. The chain's CDR3 is CASSPMGAGNTIYF. The CDR3 DNA sequence: TGTGCCAGCAGCCCGATGGGGGCAGGAAACACCATATATTTT.

The table lists this clone with a few counts. The rearrangement links TRBV14 to TRBJ1-2; maybe TRBD1 (6 bases). The CDR3 has 13 residues. Germline V CDR1 and CDR2: SGHDN, FVKESK. With 4 bases removed from V and 4 bases from J, the gap between germline ends came to 10 bases. CDR3 protein: CASSPQGTYGYTF. Written as DNA, the CDR3 is TGTGCCAGCAGCCCTCAGGGGACCTATGGCTACACCTTC.

The chain has TRBV20-1 and TRBJ2-3; D gene uncertain. V was shortened by 2 bases and J by 6 bases, with 6 bases between the two germline ends. CDR1 and CDR2 (germline): DFQATT, SNEGSKA (reference sequence). CDR3 length equals 11 residues. Written as DNA, the CDR3 is TGCAGTGCTAGACCTCAGGATACGCAGTATTTT. Translation gives CSARPQDTQYF.

Only one count was recorded for this clone. The chain links TRBV7-3 to TRBJ2-2; D not certain. The V gene lost 7 bases and the J gene lost 5 bases, with 8 bases spanning the gap. The CDR3 runs 12 residues. The V gene's germline CDR1 is SGHTA and CDR2 FQGTGA. As DNA, the CDR3 is TGTGCCAGCACTGCGGAAACCGGGGAGCTGTTTTTT. Translating it yields CASTAETGELFF.

The chain has TRBV19 and TRBJ1-1; no clear D. CDR3 size: 13 residues. Per the germline V gene, CDR1 is LNHDA and CDR2 is SQIVND (reference sequence). V was clipped by 10 bases and J by 5 bases, with 17 bases between them. DNA for the CDR3: TGTGCCACCCACCGGGGTCCCGGAACTGAAGCTTTCTTT. Encoded protein: CATHRGPGTEAFF.

V and J are TRBV30 and TRBJ1-2, with no clear D. Between the trimmed V and J ends, which lost 3 bases and 8 bases, there was a span of 10 bases. The CDR3 runs 11 residues. Germline V lookup: CDR1 GTSNPN, CDR2 SVGIG (reference sequence). Here the CDR3 DNA reads TGTGCCTGGAGCGCCGCGGGGGGCTACACCTTC. It specifies CAWSAAGGYTF.

The J gene is TRBJ2-7, the V gene TRBV1; no check of the table's D call, TRBD2, against the DNA was made. TRBV1 is termed a pseudogene. This CDR3 has 16 amino acids. The DNA of the CDR3 is TGCACCAGCAGCCAAGGGGGCCGGGGCGGGACTTACGAGCAGTACTTC. It encodes CTSSQGGRGGTYEQYF.

The gene calls are TRBV27 and TRBJ2-7, with TRBD2 as a possible D gene (5 bases). From germline, CDR1 is MNHEY and CDR2 SMNVEV (reference sequence). The CDR3 is 13 residues long. Trimming stripped 3 bases from V and 3 bases from J, with 9 bases between. This CDR3 reads CASSFGVDYEQYF. CDR3 sequence (DNA): TGTGCCAGCAGTTTCGGGGTAGACTACGAGCAGTACTTC.

Only one count was recorded for this clone. The chain employs TRBV2 and TRBJ2-3, with 13 nucleotides matching TRBD2. The V and J ends lost 0 bases and 6 bases, in that order; junction bases with no gene match: 9. CDR3 length equals 18 residues. Per the germline V gene, CDR1 is SNHLY and CDR2 is FYNNEI. The CDR3 DNA reads as TGTGCCAGCAGTGAAGCGTTGGGACTAGCGGGGCCGGGGGATACGCAGTATTTT. It specifies CASSEALGLAGPGDTQYF.

The rearrangement uses TRBV4-3 and TRBJ2-1, with 11 bases aligning to TRBD2. The CDR3 runs 17 residues. The V gene's germline CDR1 is LGHNA and CDR2 YSLEER. With V trimmed by 4 bases and J by 7 bases, 12 bases remained unmatched. In DNA, the CDR3 is TGCGCCAGCAGCCTATTCGAAACTAGCGGGGGCCGTAATGAGCAGTTCTTC. Its translation is CASSLFETSGGRNEQFF.

V usage is TRBV9 and J usage is TRBJ1-1; weak D call: TRBD1 (5 bases). This CDR3 comprises 14 residues. V lost 0 bases and J 4 bases, leaving 10 bases between the germline ends. The germline CDR1 and CDR2 sequences are SGDLS and YYNGEE. The CDR3 coding sequence is TGTGCCAGCAGCGTAGCCAGGGATGGCACTGAAGCTTTCTTT. Its translation is CASSVARDGTEAFF. Combining the CDR3 with reference TRBV9 and TRBJ1-1 gives the whole variable domain DSGVTQTPKHLITATGQRVTLRCSPRSGDLSVYWYQQSLDQGLQFLIQYYNGEERAKGNILERFSAQQFPDLHSELNLSSLELGDSALYFCASSVARDGTEAFFGQGTRLTVV.

The J gene is TRBJ2-3, the V gene TRBV29-1; D remains unclear. The CDR3 extends over 10 amino acids. Germline lookup yields CDR1 SQVTM and CDR2 ANQGSEA. Trimming stripped 7 bases from V and 1 base from J, with 3 bases between. The CDR3 spells CSDGTDTQYF. The CDR3 DNA reads as TGCAGCGACGGCACAGATACGCAGTATTTT.

The rearrangement links TRBV25-1 to TRBJ2-5; 8 bases line up with TRBD2. The CDR3 is 14 residues long. The germline V gene encodes CDR1 MGHDK and CDR2 SYGVNS. With 6 bases clipped from V and 3 bases from J, the junction kept 6 bases outside the gene matches. CDR3 residues: CASSPGAGEETQYF. The CDR3 DNA follows: TGTGCCAGCAGCCCAGGAGCGGGAGAAGAGACCCAGTACTTC.

The rearrangement joins TRBV4-1 to TRBJ2-7, with a tentative D call TRBD1 (6 bases). Trimming removed 0 bases at V and 2 bases at J, with 20 bases between. Germline V gives CDR1 MGHRA, CDR2 YSYEKL. This CDR3 is 18 amino acids long. The CDR3 sequence is CASSQDRQAPDLAYEQYF. As DNA, the CDR3 is TGCGCCAGCAGCCAAGATAGACAGGCCCCCGACCTCGCCTACGAGCAGTACTTC.

The chain combines TRBV11-3 with TRBJ2-1; D unclear. This CDR3 has 15 amino acids. Trimming stripped 0 bases from V and 1 base from J, with 7 bases between. Germline lookup yields CDR1 SGHNT and CDR2 YENEEA. The CDR3 is CASSLEPVSYNEQFF. CDR3 coding DNA: TGTGCCAGCAGCTTAGAGCCAGTGTCCTACAATGAGCAGTTCTTC.

The J gene is TRBJ1-5, the V gene TRBV19, with 9 bases lining up with TRBD1. With 7 bases clipped from V and 4 bases from J, the junction kept 8 bases outside the gene matches. Germline assignment: CDR1 LNHDA and CDR2 SQIVND (reference sequence). The CDR3 consists of 15 residues. Here the CDR3 DNA reads TGTGCCAGTAATCCCTCCGGGACAGGGAATCAGCCCCAGCATTTT. Its translation: CASNPSGTGNQPQHF.

The chain recombines TRBV27 with TRBJ1-6; D is perhaps TRBD1 (6 bases). This CDR3 region has 15 residues. V was clipped by 7 bases and J by 6 bases, with 16 bases between them. CDR1 and CDR2 from the germline V gene are MNHEY and SMNVEV (reference sequence). In nucleotides, the CDR3 is TGTGCCAGCACCCCTTACGTGGGGGCTAATTCACCCCTCCACTTT. It specifies CASTPYVGANSPLHF.

The rearrangement joins TRBV6-5 to TRBJ2-3; D uncertain. V shed 6 bases and J shed 2 bases, with 15 bases lying between them. Germline V gene sequence: CDR1 MNHEY, CDR2 SVGAGI. CDR3 length equals 15 residues. DNA for the CDR3: TGTGCCAGCAGCCCCCTACCTACCCCCACAGATACGCAGTATTTT. Residues: CASSPLPTPTDTQYF.

This clone has just one count. The V and J genes are TRBV5-1 and TRBJ1-1, with 7 bases lining up with TRBD1. Germline V CDR1 and CDR2: SGHRS, YFSETQ. There are 14 residues in the CDR3. The junction had 5 bases not matched to a gene; V was cut back by 3 bases and J by 3 bases. CDR3 nucleotides: TGCGCCAGCAGCTCTACAGGGGCGGACACTGAAGCTTTCTTT. Its translation: CASSSTGADTEAFF.

The CDR3 DNA is TGTGCCAGCAGCTTGGAAGCGGGGAACACAGATACGCAGTATTTT. This gives the protein CASSLEAGNTDTQYF. The V gene is TRBV5-4, the J gene TRBJ2-3; 7 nucleotides align to TRBD2. Unmatched junction bases numbered 3, after V lost 0 bases and J lost 2 bases. Per germline, CDR1 SGHNT and CDR2 YYREEE (reference sequence). The CDR3 spans 15 residues.

This clone was observed a single time. The chain couples TRBV7-2 to TRBJ1-2, with D possibly matching TRBD1 (6 bases). V was clipped by 4 bases and J by 4 bases, with 13 bases between them. Germline V gene lookup returns CDR1 SGHTA and CDR2 FQGNSA. There are 14 residues in the CDR3. In DNA, the CDR3 is TGTGCCAGCAGCTCCCTGACAGGCTTCTATGGCTACACCTTC. As protein: CASSSLTGFYGYTF.

This CDR3 is CAISEGVTEAFF. The CDR3 region has the DNA TGTGCCATCAGTGAGGGTGTCACTGAAGCTTTCTTT. The J gene is TRBJ1-1, the V gene TRBV10-3; D ambiguous. Per the germline V gene, CDR1 is ENHRY and CDR2 is SYGVKD. V was shortened by 2 bases and J by 4 bases, with 5 bases between the two germline ends. The CDR3 sequence is 12 residues long.

The chain recombines TRBV29-1 with TRBJ2-7, with a possible D match to TRBD1 (5 bases). CDR3 length: 10 amino acids. From germline, CDR1 is SQVTM and CDR2 ANQGSEA. V lost 6 bases, J lost 3 bases, and 6 bases lay in between. CDR3 protein: CSVRVYEQYF. The CDR3 nucleotides are TGCAGCGTCAGGGTCTACGAGCAGTACTTC.

This chain connects TRBV6-4 to TRBJ1-4, with TRBD1 as a possible D gene (5 bases). The CDR3 has 15 amino acids. V lost 6 bases and J 3 bases, leaving 14 bases between the germline ends. From germline, CDR1 is MRHNA and CDR2 SNTAGT. CDR3 nucleotides: TGTGCCAGCAGGGCCGGGGCCGGTCCTAATGAAAAACTGTTTTTT. Protein: CASRAGAGPNEKLFF.

This chain connects TRBV5-1 to TRBJ1-1; D gene ambiguous. Per germline, CDR1 SGHRS and CDR2 YFSETQ. CDR3 size: 17 residues. V was trimmed by 0 bases and J by 1 base, leaving 16 bases between them. CDR3 bases: TGCGCCAGCAGCTTGGTATCTGGGCTGGGCGCGAACACTGAAGCTTTCTTT. Its translation is CASSLVSGLGANTEAFF.

The CDR3 coding sequence is TGCGCCAGCAGCCAAGTTGGATCATACTACACCTTC. Translated, it gives CASSQVGSYYTF. The V and J genes are TRBV4-1 and TRBJ1-2; no reliable D call. The V end lost 1 base, the J end lost 10 bases, and 10 bases lay between the germline ends. The germline V gene encodes CDR1 MGHRA and CDR2 YSYEKL. This CDR3 comprises 12 residues.

This chain connects TRBV19 to TRBJ2-1, with 10 nucleotides matching TRBD1. V shed 3 bases and J 9 bases; nucleotides not matched to a gene: 11. Germline V CDR1 and CDR2: LNHDA, SQIVND (reference sequence). The CDR3 runs to 16 residues. The CDR3 coding sequence is TGTGCCAGTAGTATCGGTCCGGGACAGGGGCACAGTGAGCAGTTCTTC. Its translation is CASSIGPGQGHSEQFF.

V is TRBV6-6 and J is TRBJ2-4; 9 nucleotides agree with TRBD1. The CDR3 is 13 amino acids. Germline values: CDR1 MNHNY, CDR2 SVGAGI (reference sequence). V lost 5 bases to trimming and J lost 7 bases; unmatched junction nucleotides: 3. As DNA, the CDR3 is TGTGCCAGCAGTACGGGACAGGGCAACATTCAGTACTTC. It is translated as CASSTGQGNIQYF.

This chain links TRBV13 with TRBJ2-7; tentatively, D is TRBD2 (6 bases). Trimming removed 1 base at V and 5 bases at J, with 18 bases between. The CDR3 consists of 16 residues. CDR1 is PRHDT, CDR2 FYEKMQ, per germline (reference sequence). The CDR3 sequence: CASSLVEGTAYHEQYF. In nucleotides, the CDR3 is TGTGCCAGCAGCTTAGTGGAGGGGACTGCGTACCACGAGCAGTACTTC. Full variable domain (rest looked up from reference TRBV13 and TRBJ2-7): AAGVIQSPRHLIKEKRETATLKCYPIPRHDTVYWYQQGPGQDPQFLISFYEKMQSDKGSIPDRFSAQQFSDYHSELNMSSLELGDSALYFCASSLVEGTAYHEQYFGPGTRLTVT.

This chain links TRBV21-1 with TRBJ1-2; the table's D gene call, TRBD1, was not cross checked with the DNA. TRBV21-1 is termed a pseudogene. This CDR3 is 14 amino acids long. CDR3: CASNERTRDYGYTF. Written as DNA, the CDR3 is TGTGCCAGCAACGAAAGGACAAGGGACTATGGCTACACCTTC.

The J gene is TRBJ2-3, the V gene TRBV11-3; D is ambiguous. CDR1 SGHNT and CDR2 YENEEA come from the germline V gene. The CDR3 spans 14 residues. Trimming left V 5 bases short and J 3 bases short, with 12 bases between. The CDR3 is CASSPRSGTDTQYF. Written as DNA, the CDR3 is TGTGCCAGCAGCCCTAGATCAGGAACAGATACGCAGTATTTT.